This T cell receptor beta chain derives from a study of T cells in Graves' hyperthyroidism and ophthalmopathy. Researchers amplified the TCR beta CDR3 regions from RNA transcripts. RT-PCR in the first round (using the HTBI primer set) targeted the TCR CDR3. TCRdb reanalysed the multiplex PCR reads using MiXCR and keeps one entry per CDR3 protein. Of 350,000 or so distinct CDR3 sequences listed, 21% are singletons. CDR1 and CDR2 (germline): SGDLS, YYNGEE. The CDR3 is made up of 14 amino acids. The ends were cut back, 2 bases at V and 5 bases at J, with 12 bases in the middle. It was approximately 9.4 ml of fresh peripheral blood that supplied the PBMCs. This clonotype has only a few counts.

The chain has TRBV9 and TRBJ2-3; weak D call: TRBD2 (5 bases). Sequences were obtained from blood. The origin of this receptor is a woman between 45 and 60 years old with Graves' hyperthyroidism. CDR3 nucleotide sequence: TGTGCCAGCAGCGTTTACGGGAAAGGAGATACGCAGTATTTT. Its translation: CASSVYGKGDTQYF.